This T cell receptor beta chain emerged from a study of T cell responses to AZD1222 COVID-19 vaccine. The method was immunoSEQ multiplex PCR; TCRdb's version includes in-frame clones alone and lacks a portion of them. The sample records roughly 80,000 clones, less than 95% being singletons. The V end lost 5 bases, the J end lost 0 bases, and 10 bases lay between the germline ends. This CDR3 is 15 amino acids long. CDR1 is SGHTA, CDR2 FQGNSA, per germline. The TCR comes from an adult who received the AZD1222 COVID-19 vaccine. Sequences were derived from peripheral blood, sampled 28 days after the second AZD1222 dose. The chain combines TRBV7-2 with TRBJ2-2; maybe TRBD1 (6 bases). CDR3 DNA: TGTGCCAGCAGCCAGGACAGTTCGAACACCGGGGAGCTGTTTTTT. Translated: CASSQDSSNTGELFF.